This section outlines one T cell receptor beta chain sequence together with its context. Its antigen is unknown. This sample was taken from a study of cytomegalovirus exposure and HLA in healthy donors. Whole-study findings and limits: Around 160 TCR beta chains were listed as cytomegalovirus-associated.

Both 60 Vbeta primers and 13 Jbeta primers went into the PCR. Profiled with immunoSEQ multiplex PCR; TCRdb holds only in-frame clones, not every one. Here the sample spans some 130,000 clones, roughly 80% being singletons. The CDR3 covers 14 residues. The germline V gene has CDR1 LNHDA and CDR2 SQIVND (reference sequence). Losses at the gene ends were 3 bases for V and 5 bases for J; bases not matched to a gene: 4. The source is a girl between 2 and 10 years old in good health and CMV-seronegative. The sequenced material came from PBMCs. The chain links TRBV19 to TRBJ2-7; 10 bases agree with TRBD1. CDR3 sequence (DNA): TGTGCCAGTAGTATCGGGACAGGGGATAACGAGCAGTACTTC. This codes for CASSIGTGDNEQYF.